The entry below describes one T cell receptor (beta chain). Its antigen is undetermined. The V gene's germline CDR1 is MNHNS and CDR2 SASEGT. This CDR3 is built from 14 residues. The V gene lost 3 bases and the J gene lost 8 bases, with 16 bases spanning the gap. The data derive from a study of cytomegalovirus exposure and HLA in healthy donors. Study-level points and caveats: The classifier reportedly diagnosed cytomegalovirus status with high sensitivity and specificity.

With 60 Vbeta and 13 Jbeta primers, the PCR was carried out. Produced via immunoSEQ multiplex PCR; TCRdb's table is partial and in-frame only. The sample holds around 200,000 clones; roughly 85% are singletons and the top ten take approximately 1.8%. Material for sequencing was PBMCs. This receptor was identified in a male donor in good health and CMV-seronegative. The V call is TRBV6-1, the J call TRBJ1-2; a possible D gene is TRBD1 (6 bases). The CDR3 reads CASSEGGGLWGYTF. The CDR3 DNA is TGTGCCAGCAGTGAGGGCGGGGGCCTGTGGGGCTACACCTTC.